This TCR beta chain was sequenced in a study of blood T cell repertoires in COVID-19. Study in general: Spain, Italy and the United States supplied samples that represented acute and convalescent COVID-19. Sample material is recorded as cDNA or gDNA derived from T cells, B-cell-depleted T cells, or PBMCs.

V shed 4 bases and J 6 bases; nucleotides not matched to a gene: 13. The CDR3 sequence is 16 residues long. Germline loops: CDR1 SGHTA, CDR2 FQGNSA. In the original workflow: For nucleated cells, counts were estimated from reference gene primer amplification. TCRdb keeps only in-frame clones here, not all; method: immunoSEQ multiplex PCR. The V and J calls and the clone size are those of that table, but D and trimming were determined from the DNA. The sample consists of some 200,000 clones, approximately 87% of them appearing once. Sequencing was carried out using peripheral blood. The chain is built from TRBV7-2 and TRBJ2-5, with TRBD1 matching 8 bases. The origin of this receptor is a woman aged 18-29 years who had recovered from COVID-19. The CDR3 DNA follows: TGTGCCAGCAGCTCTAGTAGACAGGGGTCGGGAAAGACCCAGTACTTC. Protein product: CASSSSRQGSGKTQYF.